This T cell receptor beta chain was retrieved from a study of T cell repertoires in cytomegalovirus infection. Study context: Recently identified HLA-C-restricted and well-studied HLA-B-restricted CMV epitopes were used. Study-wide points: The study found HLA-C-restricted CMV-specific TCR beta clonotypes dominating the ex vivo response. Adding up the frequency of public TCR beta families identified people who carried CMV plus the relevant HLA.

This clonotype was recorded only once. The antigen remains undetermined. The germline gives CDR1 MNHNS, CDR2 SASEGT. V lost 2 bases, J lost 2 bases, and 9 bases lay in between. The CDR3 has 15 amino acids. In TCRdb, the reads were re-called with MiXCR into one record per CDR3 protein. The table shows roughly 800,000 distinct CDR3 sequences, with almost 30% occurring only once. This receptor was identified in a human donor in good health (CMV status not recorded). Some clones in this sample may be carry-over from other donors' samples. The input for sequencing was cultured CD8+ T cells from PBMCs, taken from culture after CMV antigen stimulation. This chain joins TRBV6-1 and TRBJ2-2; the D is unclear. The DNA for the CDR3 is TGTGCCAGCAGTGAATACGGCGGCAACACCGGGGAGCTGTTTTTT. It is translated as CASSEYGGNTGELFF.